This record covers a single T cell receptor beta chain. The antigen remains unidentified. This may come from a read error, since a much larger clone is one base off. This entry belongs to a study of Graves' ophthalmopathy and Graves' hyperthyroidism. Study results and caveats: Most expanded thyroid clonotypes above 0.001 frequency also appeared in blood.

From RNA, the CDR3 regions of TCR beta chains were amplified and sequenced. RT-PCR was first run with HTBI primers, then multiplex PCR in a second round. One entry per CDR3 protein, called by TCRdb with MiXCR from the multiplex PCR reads. In the table there are hundreds of thousands of distinct CDR3 sequences, roughly 21% of which are singletons. The CDR3 sequence is 12 residues long. The ends were cut back, 0 bases at V and 8 bases at J, with 7 bases in the middle. The authors diagnosed from clinical symptoms, serum thyroxine, TRAb, thyroid ultrasound and orbital computed tomography. This clonotype was sampled from a woman aged 18-29 years with stable Graves' hyperthyroidism. The chain carries TRBV12-3 or TRBV12-4 and TRBJ1-2, with no clear D. Specimen: peripheral blood. CDR3 DNA: TGTGCCAGCAGTTTAGCGTACCGGGGCTACACCTTC. Protein product: CASSLAYRGYTF.